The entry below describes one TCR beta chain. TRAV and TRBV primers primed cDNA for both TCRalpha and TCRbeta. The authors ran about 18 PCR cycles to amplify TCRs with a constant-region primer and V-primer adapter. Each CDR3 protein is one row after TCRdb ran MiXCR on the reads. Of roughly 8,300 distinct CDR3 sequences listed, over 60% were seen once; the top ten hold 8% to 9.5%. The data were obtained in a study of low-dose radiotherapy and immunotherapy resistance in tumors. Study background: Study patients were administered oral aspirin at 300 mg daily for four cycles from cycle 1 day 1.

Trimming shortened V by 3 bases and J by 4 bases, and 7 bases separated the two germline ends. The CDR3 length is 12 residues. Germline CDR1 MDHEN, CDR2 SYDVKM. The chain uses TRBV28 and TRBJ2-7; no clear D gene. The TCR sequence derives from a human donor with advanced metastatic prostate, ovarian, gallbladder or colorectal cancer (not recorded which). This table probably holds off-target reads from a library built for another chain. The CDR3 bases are TGTGCCAGCAGTTTGATAGAGTACGAGCAGTACTTC. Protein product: CASSLIEYEQYF.